The subject of this entry is one T cell receptor (beta chain). What it binds is unknown. The primer mix had 60 Vbeta and 13 Jbeta primers. Assay: immunoSEQ multiplex PCR; the TCRdb copy retains only in-frame clones and omits some. The sample carries 220,000 or so clones, 70% to 80% recorded once. The trim removed 0 bases at V and 3 bases at J, leaving 10 bases unmatched. The germline V gene has CDR1 SGHNT and CDR2 YYREEE (reference sequence). The CDR3 totals 17 residues. The data are from a study of cytomegalovirus exposure and HLA in healthy donors. Study results and limitations: The study dropped some indistinguishable V segments, TRBV6-2 and TRBV6-3 among them. V- and J-gene trimming of TCR beta was linked (in a later analysis) to a missense DCLRE1C variant. Certain sequence variants were highly shared and formed a cluster, and this cluster was likely a sequencing artifact. Presence/absence analyses assumed roughly uniform sequencing depth across donors, which may not hold.

The specimen sequenced was PBMCs. V and J are TRBV5-4 and TRBJ2-5, with 8 bases aligning to TRBD2. The TCR was taken from a male donor in good health and CMV-seronegative. CDR3 sequence: CASSLAGGAGVKETQYF. CDR3 nucleotide sequence: TGTGCCAGCAGCTTGGCGGGGGGGGCGGGAGTCAAAGAGACCCAGTACTTC.